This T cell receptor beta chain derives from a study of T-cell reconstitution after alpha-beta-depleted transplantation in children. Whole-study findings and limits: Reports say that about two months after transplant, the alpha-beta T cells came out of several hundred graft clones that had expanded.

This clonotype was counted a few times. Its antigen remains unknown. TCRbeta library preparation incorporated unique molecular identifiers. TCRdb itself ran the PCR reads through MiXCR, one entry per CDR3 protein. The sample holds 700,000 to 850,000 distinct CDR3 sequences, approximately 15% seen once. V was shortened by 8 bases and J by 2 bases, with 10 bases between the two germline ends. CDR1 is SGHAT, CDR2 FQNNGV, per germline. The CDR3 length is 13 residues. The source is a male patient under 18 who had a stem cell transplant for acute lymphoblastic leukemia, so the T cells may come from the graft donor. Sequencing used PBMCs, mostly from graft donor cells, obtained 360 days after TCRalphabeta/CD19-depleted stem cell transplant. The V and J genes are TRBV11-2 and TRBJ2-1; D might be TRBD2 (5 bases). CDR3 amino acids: CASAFGTYNEQFF. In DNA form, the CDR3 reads TGTGCCAGCGCTTTCGGGACCTACAATGAGCAGTTCTTC.